This passage covers 18 T cell receptor beta chains from one sample sequenced in a study of blood T cell repertoires in COVID-19. Libraries were prepared by immunoSEQ multiplex PCR; TCRdb keeps only in-frame clonotypes and omits some of them. The data hold about 110,000 clones, with 60% to 85% observed a single time. Specimen: peripheral blood. These receptors came from a woman aged 40 to 55 with acute or convalescent COVID-19.

This clone showed up just once. V is TRBV27 and J is TRBJ2-2, with a tentative D call TRBD1 (5 bases). Per germline, CDR1 MNHEY and CDR2 SMNVEV (reference sequence). Between the trimmed V and J ends, which lost 7 bases and 4 bases, there was a span of 16 bases. The length of the CDR3 is 15 residues. DNA of the CDR3: TGTGCCAGCACGGGCCATCAGGGATCCACCGGGGAGCTGTTTTTT. Translating gives CASTGHQGSTGELFF.

The genes are TRBV6-1 and TRBJ2-1; the D is unclear. Germline CDR1 reads MNHNS; CDR2 reads SASEGT. The CDR3 sequence is 15 residues long. V lost 4 bases and J 6 bases, leaving 16 bases between the germline ends. The CDR3 sequence: CASSAANPEINEQFF. The CDR3 bases are TGTGCCAGCAGTGCAGCGAACCCCGAGATCAATGAGCAGTTCTTC.

This clone was seen a handful of times. The chain employs TRBV7-9 and TRBJ1-6; D is unclear. This CDR3 has 14 amino acids. Trimming shortened V by 2 bases and J by 7 bases, and 9 bases separated the two germline ends. Germline values: CDR1 SEHNR, CDR2 FQNEAQ (reference sequence). CDR3 bases: TGTGCCAGCAGCTTATATGGCCTCAATTCACCCCTCCACTTT. Its translation: CASSLYGLNSPLHF.

About this clone itself: Additional DNA sequences in this sample encode the identical CDR3. The chain has TRBV5-5 and TRBJ2-7; D is ambiguous. The V end was cut by 1 base, the J end by 2 bases, with 10 bases between. Germline V CDR1 and CDR2: SGHKS, YYEKEE (reference sequence). The CDR3 loop spans 14 amino acids. CDR3 in DNA: TGTGCCAGCAGCTTGTCACGGGTTCCCTACGAGCAGTACTTC. Translating gives CASSLSRVPYEQYF. The full variable domain, rest sourced from reference TRBV5-5 and TRBJ2-7, is DAGVTQSPTHLIKTRGQQVTLRCSPISGHKSVSWYQQVLGQGPQFIFQYYEKEERGRGNFPDRFSARQFPNYSSELNVNALLLGDSALYLCASSLSRVPYEQYFGPGTRLTVT.

This clone has more than one count but fewer than ten. The V call is TRBV4-3, the J call TRBJ2-2, with D possibly TRBD1 on 5 matching bases. CDR1 is LGHNA, CDR2 YSLEER, per germline. The CDR3 has 14 amino acids. V was shortened by 6 bases and J by 0 bases, with 8 bases between the two germline ends. For the CDR3, the DNA is TGCGCCAGCAGGGAAGGGGCGAACACCGGGGAGCTGTTTTTT. Translated, it gives CASREGANTGELFF.

This rearrangement joins TRBV24-1 to TRBJ2-3; D perhaps matches TRBD1 (5 bases). Trimming removed 4 bases from V and 8 bases from J, with 9 bases in between. Germline loops: CDR1 KGHDR, CDR2 SFDVKD. The CDR3 contains 12 residues. The CDR3 bases are TGTGCCACCAGTGAACAGGATGGTACGCAGTATTTT. This encodes CATSEQDGTQYF.

The gene calls are TRBV27 and TRBJ2-2; TRBD1 is a possible D gene (6 bases). The CDR3 spans 14 residues. CDR1 is MNHEY and CDR2 is SMNVEV in the germline V gene (reference sequence). V shed 5 bases and J shed 5 bases, with 12 bases lying between them. CDR3 in DNA: TGTGCCAGCAGTCCATACAGGGCAACCGGGGAGCTGTTTTTT. It codes for CASSPYRATGELFF.

V usage is TRBV30 and J usage is TRBJ1-5; TRBD1 matches 10 bases. Trimming cost V 3 bases and J 2 bases; bases outside gene matches: 4. The CDR3 covers 15 residues. The germline V gene has CDR1 GTSNPN and CDR2 SVGIG (reference sequence). The CDR3 nucleotides are TGTGCCTGGAGCCCCGGGACAGGGGGCAATCAGCCCCAGCATTTT. This gives the protein CAWSPGTGGNQPQHF. Combining the CDR3 with reference TRBV30 and TRBJ1-5 gives the whole variable domain SQTIHQWPATLVQPVGSPLSLECTVEGTSNPNLYWYRQAAGRGLQLLFYSVGIGQISSEVPQNLSASRPQDRQFILSSKKLLLSDSGFYLCAWSPGTGGNQPQHFGDGTRLSIL.

CDR3 sequence: CASSLFGGSNTGELFF. The CDR3 DNA is TGTGCCAGCAGTTTATTCGGCGGCTCGAACACCGGGGAGCTGTTTTTT. V and J are TRBV27 and TRBJ2-2; unclear D gene. The length of the CDR3 is 16 residues. Looked up from germline, CDR1 is MNHEY and CDR2 is SMNVEV (reference sequence). The V and J ends lost 1 base and 0 bases respectively, with 9 bases between them.

The rearrangement links TRBV4-3 to TRBJ2-6; 7 bases line up with TRBD2. The V segment lost 4 bases and the J segment 3 bases; nucleotides outside the gene matches: 6. Germline assignment: CDR1 LGHNA and CDR2 YSLEER. This CDR3 spans 16 amino acids. For the CDR3, the DNA is TGCGCCAGCAGCCGAGCGGGGACGAATGGGGCCAACGTCCTGACTTTC. Residues: CASSRAGTNGANVLTF.

This clone was detected a few times. This chain links TRBV11-2 with TRBJ1-6, with D possibly being TRBD1 (5 bases). CDR1 and CDR2 from the germline V gene are SGHAT and FQNNGV. The V gene lost 2 bases and the J gene lost 13 bases, with 18 bases spanning the gap. This CDR3 is 15 amino acids long. The CDR3 reads CASSLRGQGTAPLHF. The CDR3 nucleotides read TGTGCCAGCAGCTTAAGGGGCCAGGGAACGGCTCCCCTCCACTTT.

V gene TRBV21-1 combines with J gene TRBJ2-5; the table assigns TRBD2, which was not confirmed against the DNA. TRBV21-1 is flagged as a pseudogene. There are 12 residues in the CDR3. DNA for the CDR3: TGTGCCAGCAGCGGACGGAGGGAGACCCAGTACTTC. Protein sequence: CASSGRRETQYF.

In this sample, this clone turned up a few times. The V and J genes are TRBV10-2 and TRBJ1-5, with unresolved D. V dropped 4 bases and J dropped 4 bases, with 14 bases sitting between them. Germline loops: CDR1 WSHSY, CDR2 SAAADI. CDR3 size: 15 residues. This CDR3 is CASSGEGGGNQPQHF. Here the CDR3 DNA reads TGCGCCAGCAGTGGCGAAGGAGGAGGAAATCAGCCCCAGCATTTT.

CDR3 region: CASSGGGGTPTDTQYF. CDR3 sequence (DNA): TGTGCCAGCAGCGGCGGGGGGGGGACTCCCACAGATACGCAGTATTTT. This chain uses TRBV9 with TRBJ2-3; 9 positions agree with TRBD2. This CDR3 is 16 amino acids long. The V gene's germline CDR1 is SGDLS and CDR2 YYNGEE. The trim removed 3 bases at V and 2 bases at J, leaving 7 bases unmatched.

The chain has TRBV24-1 and TRBJ2-2; D ambiguous. Germline CDR1 KGHDR, CDR2 SFDVKD. Trimming took off 6 bases at V and 0 bases at J, with 10 bases between the two ends. This CDR3 contains 15 residues. The CDR3 sequence: CATSTRKSNTGELFF. The CDR3 coding sequence is TGTGCCACCAGTACCAGAAAATCGAACACCGGGGAGCTGTTTTTT.

The chain carries TRBV6-6 and TRBJ2-1, with 8 positions matching TRBD1. The CDR3 is 14 residues long. V trimming: 6 bases; J trimming: 11 bases; junction bases outside the gene matches: 12. Germline lookup yields CDR1 MNHNY and CDR2 SVGAGI (reference sequence). The CDR3 nucleotides read TGTGCCAGCAGCTCCGGGACAGGTGCAAACAAGCAGTTCTTC. Protein product: CASSSGTGANKQFF.

The rearrangement uses TRBV3-1 (or the pseudogene TRBV3-2) and TRBJ1-1; D is ambiguous. CDR1 is LGHDT, CDR2 YNNKEL, per germline (reference sequence). V dropped 4 bases and J dropped 0 bases, with 15 bases sitting between them. The CDR3 has 16 residues. The CDR3 loop reads CASSLGGGDMNTEAFF. The CDR3 region has the DNA TGTGCCAGCAGCCTCGGAGGCGGAGACATGAACACTGAAGCTTTCTTT.

The table lists this clone with a count of one. The V call is TRBV19, the J call TRBJ1-4, with D uncertain. Germline V gives CDR1 LNHDA, CDR2 SQIVND (reference sequence). The CDR3 totals 15 residues. The ends were cut back, 3 bases at V and 4 bases at J, with 12 bases in the middle. The CDR3 loop reads CASSIGPGRNEKLFF. The DNA of the CDR3 is TGTGCCAGTAGTATTGGCCCAGGCCGTAATGAAAAACTGTTTTTT. Filled out from reference TRBV19 and TRBJ1-4, the complete variable domain reads DGGITQSPKYLFRKEGQNVTLSCEQNLNHDAMYWYRQDPGQGLRLIYYSQIVNDFQKGDIAEGYSVSREKKESFPLTVTSAQKNPTAFYLCASSIGPGRNEKLFFGSGTQLSVL.